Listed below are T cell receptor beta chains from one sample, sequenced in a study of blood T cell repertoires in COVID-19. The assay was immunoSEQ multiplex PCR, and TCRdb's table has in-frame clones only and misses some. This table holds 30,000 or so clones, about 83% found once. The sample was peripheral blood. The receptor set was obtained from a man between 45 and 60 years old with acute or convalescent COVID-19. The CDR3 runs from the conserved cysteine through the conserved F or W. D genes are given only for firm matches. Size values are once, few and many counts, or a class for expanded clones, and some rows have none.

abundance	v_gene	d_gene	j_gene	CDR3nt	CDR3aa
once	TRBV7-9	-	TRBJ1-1	TGTGCCACCGAGGCTTACACTGAAGCTTTCTTT	CATEAYTEAFF
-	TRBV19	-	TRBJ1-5	TGTGCCAGCGGGAATGAAGCCCAGCATTTT	CASGNEAQHF
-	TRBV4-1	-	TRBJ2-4	TGCGCCAGCAGCCAACCGACAGGCTACGGGGCCAAAAACATTCAGTACTTC	CASSQPTGYGAKNIQYF
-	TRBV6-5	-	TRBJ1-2	TGTGCCAGCAGTTACGGGGAGGGAGGGTATGGCTACACCTTC	CASSYGEGGYGYTF
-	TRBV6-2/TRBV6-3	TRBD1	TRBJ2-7	TGTGCCAGCAGTTACCCCGTCCGGGACAGCTCCTACGAGCAGTACTTC	CASSYPVRDSSYEQYF
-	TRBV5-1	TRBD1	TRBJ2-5	TGCGCCAGCAGCTTGGCCATGACAGGGTCCGGTGAGACCCAGTACTTC	CASSLAMTGSGETQYF
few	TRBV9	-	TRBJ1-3	TGTGCCAGCAGCGTAGGAGGGTTTGGAAACACCATATATTTT	CASSVGGFGNTIYF
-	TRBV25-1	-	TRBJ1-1	TGTGCCAGCAGTGAAACAGGCTCCACTGAAGCTTTCTTT	CASSETGSTEAFF
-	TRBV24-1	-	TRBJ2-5	TGTGCCACCAGTGGGGAGGCTCAAGAGACCCAGTACTTC	CATSGEAQETQYF
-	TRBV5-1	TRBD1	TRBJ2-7	TGCGCCAGCAGCTTGGGGGACAGGGAGATCGACGAGCAGTACTTC	CASSLGDREIDEQYF
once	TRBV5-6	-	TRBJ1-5	TGTGCCTCCTCTAGGGGCTGGAGCAATCAGCCCCAGCATTTT	CASSRGWSNQPQHF
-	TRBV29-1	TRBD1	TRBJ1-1	TGCAGCGTGCAAGGACAGGCCGGCACTGAAGCTTTCTTT	CSVQGQAGTEAFF
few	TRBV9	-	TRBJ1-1	TGTGCCAGCAGCGTAGGGGGAGGGGTGGATTCTGAAGCTTTCTTT	CASSVGGGVDSEAFF
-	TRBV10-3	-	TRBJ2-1	TGTGCCATCAGTGAACACAACAGGGCTGAGGGCAATGAGCAGTTCTTC	CAISEHNRAEGNEQFF
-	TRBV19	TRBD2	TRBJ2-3	TGTGCCAGTAGTTCCGGTACTAGCGGGGTTACAGATACGCAGTATTTT	CASSSGTSGVTDTQYF
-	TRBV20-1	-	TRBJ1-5	TGCAGTGCTCGTGGCGGGGGCATGTTCTTCAATCAGCCCCAGCATTTT	CSARGGGMFFNQPQHF
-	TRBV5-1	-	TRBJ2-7	TGCGCCAGCAGCGTACAGTCCACGGTTACCTACGAGCAGTACTTC	CASSVQSTVTYEQYF
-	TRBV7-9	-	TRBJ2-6	TGTGCCAGCAGCGGACAGATGTATCCTGGGGCCAACGTCCTGACTTTC	CASSGQMYPGANVLTF
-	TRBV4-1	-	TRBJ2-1	TGCGCCAGCAGCCAAGGGGTATCGGGTGAGCAGTTCTTC	CASSQGVSGEQFF
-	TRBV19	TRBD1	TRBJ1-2	TGTGCCAGTAGTGGGAGTCGGACAGGGGTCTATGGCTACACCTTC	CASSGSRTGVYGYTF
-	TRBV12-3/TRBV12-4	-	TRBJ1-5	TGTGCCAGCGGAGGATTTCCCAATCAGCCCCAGCATTTT	CASGGFPNQPQHF
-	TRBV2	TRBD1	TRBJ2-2	TGTGCCATAACAGGGGAGAGCGGGGAGCTGTTTTTT	CAITGESGELFF
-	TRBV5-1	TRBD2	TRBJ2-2	TGCGCCAGCAGCTTGGAGCCTAGCGGTATGACCGGGGAGCTGTTTTTT	CASSLEPSGMTGELFF
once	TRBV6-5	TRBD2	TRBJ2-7	TGTGCCAGTGAAACTAGCGGGGGACCCTACGAGCAGTACTTC	CASETSGGPYEQYF
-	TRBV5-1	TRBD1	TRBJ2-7	TGCGCCAGCGCGAGGGACAGTTCCTCCTACGAGCAGTACTTC	CASARDSSSYEQYF
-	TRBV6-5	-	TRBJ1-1	TGTGCCAGTCCCGGGATCGACACTGAAGCTTTCTTT	CASPGIDTEAFF
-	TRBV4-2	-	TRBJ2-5	TGTGCCAGCAGCCGGGAGAAGTACCAAGAGACCCAGTACTTC	CASSREKYQETQYF
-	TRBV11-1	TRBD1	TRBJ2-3	TGTGCCAGCAGCCTTGGACAGGGAGACACAGATACGCAGTATTTT	CASSLGQGDTDTQYF
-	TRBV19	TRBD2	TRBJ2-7	TGTGCCAGTAGTATGGGGACTAGGGGATGGGAGCAGTACTTC	CASSMGTRGWEQYF
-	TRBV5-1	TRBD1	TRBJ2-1	TGCGCCAGCAGCTTTGGTGGGGACAGGGTCAACAATGAGCAGTTCTTC	CASSFGGDRVNNEQFF
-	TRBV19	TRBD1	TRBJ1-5	TGTGCCATTTCCCAAACAGGGGGCAATCAGCCCCAGCATTTT	CAISQTGGNQPQHF
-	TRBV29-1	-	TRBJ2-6	TGCAGCGTTCAGGGGCCTTCTGGGGCCAACGTCCTGACTTTC	CSVQGPSGANVLTF
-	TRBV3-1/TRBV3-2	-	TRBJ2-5	TGTGCCAGCAGCCAACGCTCAGGAAGGGAGACCCAGTACTTC	CASSQRSGRETQYF
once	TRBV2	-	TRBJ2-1	TGTGCCAGCCCGCGTGAGGGTTCCGGGTCTTACAATGAGCAGTTCTTC	CASPREGSGSYNEQFF
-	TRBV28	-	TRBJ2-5	TGTGCCAGCAGTTACCCCTCTCGGGGGTTCGAGACCCAGTACTTC	CASSYPSRGFETQYF
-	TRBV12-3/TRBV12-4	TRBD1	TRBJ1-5	TGTGCCAGCAGCCCGACAGGGATCCAGCCCCAGCATTTT	CASSPTGIQPQHF
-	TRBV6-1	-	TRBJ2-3	TGTGCCAGCAGTGAAGCAGGGAGCGCAGATACGCAGTATTTT	CASSEAGSADTQYF
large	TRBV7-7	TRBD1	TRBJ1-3	TGTGCTAGCAGCGACGGAGGGGGCGAAAACACCATATATTTT	CASSDGGGENTIYF
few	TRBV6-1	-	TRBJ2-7	TGTGCCAGCAGTGAGGAGTTCTTAAGCTCCTACGAGCAGTACTTC	CASSEEFLSSYEQYF
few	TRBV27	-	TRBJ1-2	TGTGCCAGCAGTTTATCGGTGCCCCCGAGTGTCTACACCTTC	CASSLSVPPSVYTF
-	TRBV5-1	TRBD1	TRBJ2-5	TGCGCCAGCAGCCTAACCGGGACAGGGGGCGAGACCCAGTACTTC	CASSLTGTGGETQYF
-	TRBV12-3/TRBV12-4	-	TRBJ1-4	TGTGCCAGCAGTTTAGACAGGGTGGAACTGTTTTTT	CASSLDRVELFF
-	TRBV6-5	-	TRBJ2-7	TGTGCCAGCAGAGCCCCCAGGGGCGAGCAGTACTTC	CASRAPRGEQYF
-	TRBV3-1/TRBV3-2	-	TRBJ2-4	TGTGCCAGCAGCCAAGAATGGGAAGGGGTTGTCAAAAACATTCAGTACTTC	CASSQEWEGVVKNIQYF
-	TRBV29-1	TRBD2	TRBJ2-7	TGCAGCGTTCCGGGAGGGAGCGAGCAGTACTTC	CSVPGGSEQYF
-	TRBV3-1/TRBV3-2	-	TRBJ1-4	TGTGCCAGCGCCGGTCAGTGGGGAGGTGAAAAACTGTTTTTT	CASAGQWGGEKLFF
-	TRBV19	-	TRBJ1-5	TGTGCCAGTAGCTTCCAGGGTAGCCAGCCCCAGCATTTT	CASSFQGSQPQHF
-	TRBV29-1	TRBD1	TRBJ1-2	TGCAGCGTTGGAAGGGACAGGCTTAACTATGGCTACACCTTC	CSVGRDRLNYGYTF
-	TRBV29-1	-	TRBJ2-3	TGCAGCACCCGACAGGGCACAGATACGCAGTATTTT	CSTRQGTDTQYF
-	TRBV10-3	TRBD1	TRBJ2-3	TGTGCCATCAGTGGGCTCAACAGGGGGCAACGTGGCACAGATACGCAGTATTTT	CAISGLNRGQRGTDTQYF